The entry below gives a single TCR beta chain sequence along with its context. Its antigen is currently unknown. The data stem from a study of T cell responses to AZD1222 COVID-19 vaccine. Whole-study context: Analyses pooled second doses at about 4 or about 12 weeks. Study-wide points: In the spike-specific TCR repertoire, nearly half reportedly target unmutated variant regions. Clonal diversity may have been underestimated in mostly white British donors.

Assay: immunoSEQ multiplex PCR; the TCRdb copy retains only in-frame clones and omits some. The sample holds some 110,000 clones, 75% to 90% seen once. Germline CDR1 reads LGHNA; CDR2 reads YSLEER. Trimming removed 5 bases at V and 3 bases at J, with 13 bases between. This CDR3 comprises 15 residues. The chain has TRBV4-3 and TRBJ1-4; tentative D call: TRBD1 (5 bases). Sequenced material: peripheral blood, taken on day 0 of AZD1222 vaccination. The sequence came from an adult in good health. The CDR3 spells CASSTYGAANEKLFF. The CDR3, as DNA: TGCGCCAGCAGCACCTACGGGGCAGCTAATGAAAAACTGTTTTTT.